Listed below are T cell receptor beta chains from one sample, sequenced in a study of shared clonotypes between healthy human individuals. The table came from immunoSEQ multiplex PCR; TCRdb's copy has only in-frame clones and leaves some out. The table shows approximately 740,000 clones, with about 74% occurring only once. Sequencing used memory CD4+ T cells sorted from blood. The source is a woman younger than 45 in good health. Each CDR3 is given with its conserved first and last residue. The D gene is left open where the match is weak. Clone size is shown for a subset of rows, as once, few, many or a class of expanded clone.

TRBJ2-5	TRBD2	once	17	TRBV7-8	TGTGCCAGCAGCTTAGCGTCTCCACTAGCGGGAGTGGGGACCCAGTACTTC	CASSLASPLAGVGTQYF
TRBJ2-7	TRBD2	-	13	TRBV28	TGTGCCAGCACGGGGGGTCGCGGCCGCGAGCAGTACTTC	CASTGGRGREQYF
TRBJ2-1	TRBD1	-	13	TRBV29-1	TGCAGCGACCTACGACAGGGGGCCGATGAGCAGTTCTTC	CSDLRQGADEQFF
TRBJ2-5	-	-	11	TRBV29-1	TGCAGCGTCGCGACCCGAGAGACCCAGTACTTC	CSVATRETQYF
TRBJ2-1	-	-	15	TRBV5-1	TGCGCCAGCAGCTCAGACAGCGCGGCCTACAATGAGCAGTTCTTC	CASSSDSAAYNEQFF
TRBJ1-1	-	-	12	TRBV5-1	TGCGCCAGCAGCTTGGCTAACACTGAAGCTTTCTTT	CASSLANTEAFF
TRBJ1-2	TRBD1	-	14	TRBV4-2	TGTGCCAGCAGCCCCGGGGGTACAGGGGAGGGCTACACCTTC	CASSPGGTGEGYTF
TRBJ1-1	-	few	14	TRBV6-1	TGTGCCAGCAGTTTACAGGGTCTTAACACTGAAGCTTTCTTT	CASSLQGLNTEAFF
TRBJ1-1	TRBD1	-	14	TRBV28	TGTGCCAGCAGCACAGGACAGGGGGACACTGAAGCTTTCTTT	CASSTGQGDTEAFF
TRBJ2-3	-	-	13	TRBV11-2	TGTGCCAGCAGCGGGGGGTACACAGATACGCAGTATTTT	CASSGGYTDTQYF
TRBJ1-2	TRBD1	-	14	TRBV19	TGTGCCAGTAGTACCGACAGGGGAGGGTATGGCTACACCTTC	CASSTDRGGYGYTF
TRBJ2-3	-	once	15	TRBV19	TGTGCCAGTAGCTTTGGACAAACGAGCACAGATACGCAGTATTTT	CASSFGQTSTDTQYF
TRBJ2-7	-	-	12	TRBV5-1	TGCGCCAGCAGCTTGGGGCGCTACGAGCAGTACTTC	CASSLGRYEQYF
TRBJ2-1	-	-	15	TRBV5-1	TGCGCCAGCCGAAACACCTACCTGGACAGTAATGAGCAGTTCTTC	CASRNTYLDSNEQFF
TRBJ1-1	-	-	18	TRBV7-2	TGTGCCAGCAGCTTAGCGATTATTACGGGCGAACTGAACACTGAAGCTTTCTTT	CASSLAIITGELNTEAFF
TRBJ2-2	-	few	14	TRBV29-1	TGCAGCGTTGAGACAGCTACCTTCACCGGGGAGCTGTTTTTT	CSVETATFTGELFF
TRBJ1-3	TRBD1	-	17	TRBV7-6	TGTGCCAGCAGCCAACTAAAGAACAGGGGCTCTGGAAACACCATATATTTT	CASSQLKNRGSGNTIYF
TRBJ2-7	TRBD1	-	17	TRBV28	TGTGCCAGCAGTTTATCCCCCTCGGGACAGGGTTCCTACGAGCAGTACTTC	CASSLSPSGQGSYEQYF
TRBJ1-2	-	-	12	TRBV21-1	TGTGCCAGCAGGACAGGGCCCGGGAGCTACACCTTC	CASRTGPGSYTF
TRBJ2-5	-	-	13	TRBV10-1	TGCGCCAGCAGTGATCCATTCTCTGAGACCCAGTACTTC	CASSDPFSETQYF